The present T cell receptor (beta chain) was sequenced within a study of chemoradiotherapy in HPV16-positive cancers. Clones were read by immunoSEQ multiplex PCR, and TCRdb kept only the in-frame ones, dropping some. The sample consists of roughly 39,000 clones, roughly three quarters of them appearing once. In germline, CDR1 is MNHNS, CDR2 SASEGT. This CDR3 has 14 amino acids. Trimming shortened V by 7 bases and J by 4 bases, and 14 bases separated the two germline ends. The genes are TRBV6-1 and TRBJ1-5; D is unclear. The TCR sequence derives from a human donor with HPV-associated anogenital cancer. This sample comprised blood, obtained from a patient who underwent chemoradiotherapy. Here the CDR3 reads CASTISWGNQPQHF. CDR3 sequence (DNA): TGTGCCAGCACCATCTCCTGGGGTAATCAGCCCCAGCATTTT.